This T cell receptor beta chain is drawn from a study of cytomegalovirus exposure and HLA in healthy donors. Study-level findings and limits: It was confirmed in vitro that a few of the CMV-associated chains were specific for CMV antigens. Reportedly, diagnosis of cytomegalovirus status by the classifier showed high specificity and sensitivity. Cytomegalovirus association was assigned to about 150 TCR beta chains.

Measured with immunoSEQ multiplex PCR; TCRdb has only the in-frame clones, and not every one. The sample lists some 70,000 clones, roughly 90% seen once, with around 1.8% in the top ten. A word on this clone: Its antigen remains unknown.

The receptor was isolated from a woman aged 18 to 35 in good health and CMV-seronegative. The sample comprised PBMCs.

CDR3: CASSLGGAATYEQYF. CDR3 coding DNA: TGTGCCAGCAGCTTAGGGGGGGCAGCAACCTACGAGCAGTACTTC. The rearrangement uses TRBV7-3 and TRBJ2-7; D possibly corresponds to TRBD2 (7 bases). Trimming removed 2 bases from V and 2 bases from J, with 13 bases in between. Germline loops: CDR1 SGHTA, CDR2 FQGTGA. This CDR3 has 15 residues.